This T cell receptor beta chain originates from a study of Graves' ophthalmopathy and Graves' hyperthyroidism. V lost 0 bases, J lost 10 bases, and 13 bases lay in between. The germline V gene has CDR1 LNHNV and CDR2 YYDKDF (reference sequence). This CDR3 comprises 15 residues. This clonotype was found once. RNA transcripts yielded amplified TCR beta CDR3 regions. First-round RT-PCR with HTBI primers preceded a second-round multiplex PCR. TCRdb re-called the multiplex PCR reads with MiXCR, one entry per CDR3 protein. This table has approximately 700,000 distinct CDR3 sequences, around 40% appearing once.

This TCR derives from an adult man with Graves' ophthalmopathy. V gene TRBV15 combines with J gene TRBJ1-6, with D possibly TRBD1 on 6 matching bases. Material for sequencing was peripheral blood. The CDR3: CATSRDPRGESPLHF. DNA for the CDR3: TGTGCCACCAGCAGAGATCCCAGGGGTGAGTCACCCCTCCACTTT.